This entry lists 4 T cell receptor beta chains sequenced from one sample in a study of T cell repertoires in cytomegalovirus infection. TCRdb ran MiXCR on the reads and lists one entry per CDR3 protein. The sample yields about 490,000 distinct CDR3 sequences, roughly 10% seen once. The specimen sequenced was PBMCs. The source is a human donor in good health (CMV status not recorded). Some clones in this sample may be carry-over from other donors' samples.

This clonotype has ten or more counts. V usage is TRBV11-2 and J usage is TRBJ2-1; D is possibly TRBD1 (6 bases). Trimming cost V 2 bases and J 6 bases, with 11 bases left between them. The CDR3 is made up of 14 amino acids. Germline CDR1 SGHAT, CDR2 FQNNGV. CDR3 nucleotide sequence: TGTGCCAGCAGCTTAAACAGGGTAGCCAATGAGCAGTTCTTC. This gives the protein CASSLNRVANEQFF.

This clonotype has more than one count but fewer than ten. This chain joins TRBV7-3 and TRBJ2-1; D is unclear. Looked up from germline, CDR1 is SGHTA and CDR2 is FQGTGA. With 2 bases removed from V and 6 bases from J, the gap between germline ends came to 8 bases. The CDR3 runs 13 residues. The CDR3 reads CASSLASANEQFF. CDR3 sequence (DNA): TGTGCCAGCAGCTTAGCTTCCGCCAATGAGCAGTTCTTC.

This rearrangement joins TRBV29-1 to TRBJ1-1; 7 positions match TRBD1. Germline V gene lookup returns CDR1 SQVTM and CDR2 ANQGSEA. J was trimmed by 2 bases and V by 6 bases; bases with no gene match: 9. The length of the CDR3 is 14 residues. CDR3 region: CSVNRDSRNTEAFF. CDR3 sequence (DNA): TGCAGCGTCAACCGGGACAGCAGAAACACTGAAGCTTTCTTT.

In its sample, this clonotype was seen once. This may be a read error: a much more frequent sequence differs by one nucleotide. V gene TRBV14 combines with J gene TRBJ1-2; D is ambiguous. Germline V CDR1 and CDR2: SGHDN, FVKESK. The CDR3 runs 12 residues. The CDR3 DNA reads TGTGCCAACAGCGTCGGAAACTATGGCTACACCTTC. It translates to CANSVGNYGYTF.